There are many counts of the clone carrying this TCR beta chain. This specimen comes from a study of spatial heterogeneity in lung cancer. MiXCR was run by TCRdb on the 5' RACE reads, yielding one entry per CDR3 protein. This repertoire shows roughly 25,000 distinct CDR3 sequences, 7% found once; its top ten account for approximately 15%. Time point defined: sample taken at primary tumor resection. Samples came from approximately 65 TRACERx patients with untreated early-stage lung cancer. Unsorted whole RNA samples from tumor, nontumor lung or frozen PBMC were sequenced. Germline V gene sequence: CDR1 DFQATT, CDR2 SNEGSKA (reference sequence). The CDR3 contains 12 residues. V was pared by 5 bases and J by 9 bases, with 14 bases between.

This chain uses TRBV20-1 with TRBJ2-1; possibly TRBD1 or TRBD2 for D (5 bases each). The TCR originated in a male donor with early-stage non-small cell lung cancer. Sequenced material: PBMCs, taken at surgery. Here the CDR3 reads CSAPRGLGEQFF. CDR3 nucleotide sequence: TGCAGTGCTCCGAGGGGCCTCGGTGAGCAGTTCTTC.